Below, one T cell receptor beta chain is given with its context. RNA extraction was followed by reverse transcription into cDNA, which acted as the sequencing template. Clones were read by immunoSEQ multiplex PCR, and TCRdb kept only the in-frame ones, dropping some. Here the sample spans 150,000 to 250,000 clones, about 62% being singletons. The sample comes from a study of CD8+ T cells in alopecia areata. V lost 6 bases and J lost 5; bases outside the gene matches: 4. Looked up from germline, CDR1 is LGHNA and CDR2 is YSLEER. The CDR3 contains 14 residues. As to treatment: oral pan-JAK inhibitor, 5-10 mg twice daily.

The chain is built from TRBV4-3 and TRBJ2-1; the match to TRBD1 covers 10 bases. The sequences come from CD4+ T cells sorted from blood, collected at week 24, from a patient treated with tofacitinib. The receptor's source is a human donor with alopecia areata. Here the CDR3 DNA reads TGCGCCAGCAGGCGGACAGGGGGAGACAATGAGCAGTTCTTC. The encoded protein is CASRRTGGDNEQFF.